These T cell receptor beta chains were read from a single sample in a study of shared clonotypes between healthy human individuals. Only in-frame clones appear in the TCRdb table, and some are missing; sequencing was by immunoSEQ multiplex PCR. The sample holds approximately 1.5 million clones, approximately 98% seen once. The source material was naive CD4+ T cells sorted from blood. Receptors originate from a man aged 25-45 years in good health. Each CDR3 is given with its conserved first and last residue. D genes are given only for firm matches. A row's size may be missing; if present it is once, few, many or a size class.

DNA | CDR3 | D | J | V | size
TGTGCCAGTAGCCCAAACCGGGACAGCAATGAGCAGTTCTTC | CASSPNRDSNEQFF | TRBD1 | TRBJ2-1 | TRBV19 | -
TGTGCCAGCATCCCGGGGGGAGGGATCCCCGGCTACACCTTC | CASIPGGGIPGYTF | - | TRBJ1-2 | TRBV6-6 | -
TGTGCCAGCTCAGGGCAGGGGGTGCCGGACACTGAAGCTTTCTTT | CASSGQGVPDTEAFF | TRBD1 | TRBJ1-1 | TRBV18 | -
TGTGCCAGCAGCTTACAGCAGGGCTCGGGCGAGCAGTACTTC | CASSLQQGSGEQYF | - | TRBJ2-7 | TRBV7-9 | -
TGTGCCAGCAGCTTAGGGCGGCACAATGAGCAGTTCTTC | CASSLGRHNEQFF | - | TRBJ2-1 | TRBV11-2 | -
TGTGCCAGCAGCGTAGCACGGGGGAGGCCTCTCTCGCTAGTCAGACTAACCTACAATGAGCAGTTCTTC | CASSVARGRPLSLVRLTYNEQFF | - | TRBJ2-1 | TRBV9 | -
TGTGCCAGCCAAGCTTGGACGGAGCGGAGGCAGTATTTT | CASQAWTERRQYF | - | TRBJ2-3 | TRBV11-2 | once
TGTGCCAGCACTCGGGGACCCCTGGGCAATGAGCAGTTCTTC | CASTRGPLGNEQFF | - | TRBJ2-1 | TRBV28 | once
TGTGCCAGTCGGACTAGCGGGAGAAGCACAGATACGCAGTATTTT | CASRTSGRSTDTQYF | TRBD2 | TRBJ2-3 | TRBV27 | -
TGTGCCAGCAGGACAAGACGGACAGGCACCATCTACGAGCAGTACTTC | CASRTRRTGTIYEQYF | TRBD1 | TRBJ2-7 | TRBV28 | -
TGCGCCAGCAGTGAGCTCAGGGGGAACACTGAAGCTTTCTTT | CASSELRGNTEAFF | - | TRBJ1-1 | TRBV10-2 | once
TGCGCCAGCAGCCACAGGCTAGCCTACGAGCAGTACTTC | CASSHRLAYEQYF | - | TRBJ2-7 | TRBV4-3 | -
TGTGCCATCAGCCTTAAACGGACTGGGAGTGGGCACAATGAGCAGTTCTTC | CAISLKRTGSGHNEQFF | - | TRBJ2-1 | TRBV10-3 | -
TGTGCCAGCTCACCAGATGTGGGGGCAAGCTCTGGAAACACCATATATTTT | CASSPDVGASSGNTIYF | - | TRBJ1-3 | TRBV18 | -
TGTGCCAGCAGCGTAGATCCGCAAAGCAATCAGCCCCAGCATTTT | CASSVDPQSNQPQHF | - | TRBJ1-5 | TRBV9 | -
TGTGCCACCAGCAGAGACCGGACGGAGGGGCTGTTTTTT | CATSRDRTEGLFF | - | TRBJ1-4 | TRBV15 | -
TGCGCCAGCAGCAAGGGACTAGCGATCCCCTACGAGCAGTACTTC | CASSKGLAIPYEQYF | TRBD2 | TRBJ2-7 | TRBV5-1 | -
TGCGCCAGCAGCTTGCCGGGACAGGGCTCCTACGAGCAGTACTTC | CASSLPGQGSYEQYF | TRBD1 | TRBJ2-7 | TRBV5-1 | -
TGTGCCAGCTCACCAACCGGGGATTTATACAATGAGCAGTTCTTC | CASSPTGDLYNEQFF | - | TRBJ2-1 | TRBV18 | -
TGTGCCAGCAGCTTAACTACAACGTGGGTTATGAACACTGAAGCTTTCTTT | CASSLTTTWVMNTEAFF | - | TRBJ1-1 | TRBV5-8 | -
TGCGCCAGCAGCGTTGGACTAGCGGACTACAATGAGCAGTTCTTC | CASSVGLADYNEQFF | TRBD2 | TRBJ2-1 | TRBV5-1 | -
TGTGCCAGCATAACCGGGACACTTAACACCGGGGAGCTGTTTTTT | CASITGTLNTGELFF | - | TRBJ2-2 | TRBV28 | once
TGTGCCAGCAGTTCTCTTACCTACGAGCAGTACTTC | CASSSLTYEQYF | - | TRBJ2-7 | TRBV6-5 | -
TGTGCCACGCAGGAAGGGGATTACGAGCAGTACTTC | CATQEGDYEQYF | - | TRBJ2-7 | TRBV2 | -
TGTGCCAGCAGCTTGGTTGGCGGGACCACCTACGAGCAGTACTTC | CASSLVGGTTYEQYF | - | TRBJ2-7 | TRBV5-5 | -
TGCGCCAGCAGCCAACCCACCGACAGGGGTGGGGCCAACGTCCTGACTTTC | CASSQPTDRGGANVLTF | TRBD1 | TRBJ2-6 | TRBV4-1 | -
TGTGCCAGCAGCTGGGACAGGCGAGAGACCCAGTACTTC | CASSWDRRETQYF | TRBD1 | TRBJ2-5 | TRBV5-4 | -
TGTGCCAGGCTAGGGCCCCCGGGACGGATCACTAGCACAGATACGCAGTATTTT | CARLGPPGRITSTDTQYF | - | TRBJ2-3 | TRBV7-2 | -
TGTGCCAGCAGTTATGATCGGGCCGCGGGTGAGCAGTTCTTC | CASSYDRAAGEQFF | - | TRBJ2-1 | TRBV6-1 | -
TGTGCCAGCAGTTATTATGTGGGAGTCGTAAACAATGAGCAGTTCTTC | CASSYYVGVVNNEQFF | - | TRBJ2-1 | TRBV6-5 | -
TGTGCCAGCAGCTTCCTCCCGCGGGAGGTGGCGGGGCAGCAGTACTTC | CASSFLPREVAGQQYF | TRBD2 | TRBJ2-7 | TRBV7-2 | -
TGTGCCAGTTACAGAGAATACACTGAAGCTTTCTTT | CASYREYTEAFF | - | TRBJ1-1 | TRBV28 | -
TGTGCCATCGCTAGCGGGAGAAACAACAATGAGCAGTTCTTC | CAIASGRNNNEQFF | TRBD2 | TRBJ2-1 | TRBV10-3 | once
TGTGCCAGCAGCACCGGGACTAGCGGGAGTTTCTCCTACGAGCAGTACTTC | CASSTGTSGSFSYEQYF | TRBD2 | TRBJ2-7 | TRBV5-6 | -
TGTGCCAGCAGCTTGGGTACTAGCACAGATACGCAGTATTTT | CASSLGTSTDTQYF | - | TRBJ2-3 | TRBV5-4 | once
TGTGCCAGCAGTCATAGCGGGAGGGCCTACAATGAGCAGTTCTTC | CASSHSGRAYNEQFF | TRBD2 | TRBJ2-1 | TRBV5-6 | -
TGTGCCAGCAGACTGGGGAATGTAGTTGAAAAACTGTTTTTT | CASRLGNVVEKLFF | - | TRBJ1-4 | TRBV5-5 | -
TGCGCCAGCAGCCAAAGGACTAGTGTGGATGAGCAGTTCTTC | CASSQRTSVDEQFF | TRBD2 | TRBJ2-1 | TRBV4-3 | -
TGTGCCAGCAAAACAGAACTCGACAGGGGGCTGAGCACCGGGGAGCTGTTTTTT | CASKTELDRGLSTGELFF | TRBD1 | TRBJ2-2 | TRBV27 | -
TGTGCCAGCAGCGGTAGGACTAGCGGGTTAAATGAGCAGTTCTTC | CASSGRTSGLNEQFF | TRBD2 | TRBJ2-1 | TRBV9 | -
TGTGCCAGCAGCTTCAGCAGGGGAAAATTCAATGAGCAGTTCTTC | CASSFSRGKFNEQFF | - | TRBJ2-1 | TRBV11-3 | -
TGTGCCAGCAGTTACTGGCGGAACTCCTACGAGCAGTACTTC | CASSYWRNSYEQYF | - | TRBJ2-7 | TRBV6-5 | once
TGTGCCAGCAGTTTATATGAGGGAAGAGGCACCGGGGAGCTGTTTTTT | CASSLYEGRGTGELFF | - | TRBJ2-2 | TRBV27 | -
TGTGCCTGGAGTGTACAGGTTGGGGAAAAACTGTTTTTT | CAWSVQVGEKLFF | - | TRBJ1-4 | TRBV30 | -
TGTGCCAGCAGTTTCTCCCACGGGACAGCTAACACCGGGGAGCTGTTTTTT | CASSFSHGTANTGELFF | TRBD1 | TRBJ2-2 | TRBV7-9 | -
TGTGCCAGCAACAGGGAGCTCGGTCAGCCCCAGCATTTT | CASNRELGQPQHF | - | TRBJ1-5 | TRBV9 | -
TGTGCCAGCTCACCGGTAGGCGAAAAACTGTTTTTT | CASSPVGEKLFF | - | TRBJ1-4 | TRBV18 | -
TGTGCCAGGTATTCCAGTAGCTCCTACGAGCAGTACTTC | CARYSSSSYEQYF | - | TRBJ2-7 | TRBV6-5 | -
TGTGCCAGCAGCTTAGGAGAGGGCTATGGCTACACCTTC | CASSLGEGYGYTF | - | TRBJ1-2 | TRBV7-6 | -
TGCGCCAGCAGCTTGGAGTCAGGGGGCTATGGCTACACCTTC | CASSLESGGYGYTF | TRBD1 | TRBJ1-2 | TRBV5-1 | -
TGTGCCAGCAGCGCGGGCCTGTGGCAGCCCCAGCATTTT | CASSAGLWQPQHF | - | TRBJ1-5 | TRBV14 | -
TGTGCCAGCAGCTTGTTAGGCGGGGGGGGCGTGTACGAGCAGTACTTC | CASSLLGGGGVYEQYF | TRBD2 | TRBJ2-7 | TRBV5-4 | -
TGTGCCAGCAGCTTAGACCCGACAGGGGTGAACACTGAAGCTTTCTTT | CASSLDPTGVNTEAFF | TRBD1 | TRBJ1-1 | TRBV5-4 | -
TGTGCCAGCTCACCACTAACTAATTCAGGGGGCCCAAGCTCCTATAATTCACCCCTCCACTTT | CASSPLTNSGGPSSYNSPLHF | TRBD1 | TRBJ1-6 | TRBV18 | -